There are a few counts of the clone carrying this T cell receptor (beta chain). This sample was taken from a study of early T cells in non-severe SARS-CoV-2 infection. About the research overall: Sequenced bulk RNA came from whole blood that was unsorted, and chains were unpaired.

Individually, cDNA molecules had unique molecular identifiers attached to them. TCRdb itself ran the 5' RACE reads through MiXCR, one entry per CDR3 protein. The sample carries more than 70,000 distinct CDR3 sequences, about an eighth recorded once. Germline loops: CDR1 SGHTA, CDR2 FQGNSA. This CDR3 comprises 13 residues. The V and J ends lost 5 bases and 0 bases respectively, with 7 bases between them. The sequenced sample consisted of whole blood. This TCR came from an adult who was a healthcare worker with PCR-confirmed SARS-CoV-2 infection or an uninfected control (not recorded which). The chain links TRBV7-2 to TRBJ1-1; D not resolved. The CDR3 is CASSPHMNTEAFF. CDR3 DNA: TGTGCCAGCAGCCCGCACATGAACACTGAAGCTTTCTTT.